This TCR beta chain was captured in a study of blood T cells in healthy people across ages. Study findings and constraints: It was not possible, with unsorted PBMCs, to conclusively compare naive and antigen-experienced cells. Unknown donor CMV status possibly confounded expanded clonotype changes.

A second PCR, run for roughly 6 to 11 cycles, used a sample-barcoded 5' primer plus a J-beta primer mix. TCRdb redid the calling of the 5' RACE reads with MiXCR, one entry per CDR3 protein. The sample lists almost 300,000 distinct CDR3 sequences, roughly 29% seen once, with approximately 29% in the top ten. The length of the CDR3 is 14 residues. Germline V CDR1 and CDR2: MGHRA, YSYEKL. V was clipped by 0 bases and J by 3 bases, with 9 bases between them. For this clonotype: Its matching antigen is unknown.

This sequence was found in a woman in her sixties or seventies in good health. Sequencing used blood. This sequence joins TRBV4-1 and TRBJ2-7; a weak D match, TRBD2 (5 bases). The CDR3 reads CASSQEGSLYEQYF. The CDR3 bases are TGCGCCAGCAGCCAAGAAGGGAGTCTCTACGAGCAGTACTTC.